Below, 16 T cell receptor beta chains from the same sample are listed, as sequenced in a study of CD4+ T cells in melanoma. Generated by immunoSEQ multiplex PCR, the TCRdb table keeps only in-frame clones and is missing some. The sample shows about 110,000 clones, over 80% of them seen only once. Material for sequencing was peripheral blood. The receptors shown here come from a human donor with melanoma.

The rearrangement joins TRBV28 to TRBJ1-3; a weak D match, TRBD1 (6 bases). CDR3 size: 14 residues. Per germline, CDR1 MDHEN and CDR2 SYDVKM. V was trimmed by 6 bases and J by 0 bases, leaving 9 bases between them. The CDR3 nucleotides are TGTGCCAGCAGCAGACAGGTCTCTGGAAACACCATATATTTT. Translation gives CASSRQVSGNTIYF.

This sequence joins TRBV29-1 and TRBJ1-5; D is perhaps TRBD1 (6 bases). The V end lost 5 bases, the J end lost 2 bases, and 16 bases lay between the germline ends. This CDR3 region has 15 residues. In germline, CDR1 is SQVTM, CDR2 ANQGSEA. The CDR3 here is CSVRDTSGGNQPQHF. As DNA, the CDR3 is TGCAGCGTTAGGGACACCTCAGGGGGCAATCAGCCCCAGCATTTT. The variable domain in full, with the rest retrieved from reference TRBV29-1 and TRBJ1-5, is SAVISQKPSRDICQRGTSLTIQCQVDSQVTMMFWYRQQPGQSLTLIATANQGSEATYESGFVIDKFPISRPNLTFSTLTVSNMSPEDSSIYLCSVRDTSGGNQPQHFGDGTRLSIL.

CDR3 in amino acids: CASSMGLRADTQYF. The CDR3 nucleotides read TGTGCCAGTAGTATGGGCCTTAGGGCAGATACGCAGTATTTT. The V call is TRBV19, the J call TRBJ2-3; D gene ambiguous. Trimming shortened V by 3 bases and J by 4 bases, and 11 bases separated the two germline ends. The V gene's germline CDR1 is LNHDA and CDR2 SQIVND (reference sequence). This CDR3 region has 14 residues.

This sequence joins TRBV28 and TRBJ1-1; TRBD1 aligns across 8 bases. There are 15 residues in the CDR3. Trimming took 3 bases from V and 4 from J; bases not matched to a gene: 7. Germline CDR1 and CDR2: MDHEN and SYDVKM. The CDR3 DNA sequence: TGTGCCAGCAGTTTGCAGGGGGCGCGACGCACTGAAGCTTTCTTT. It specifies CASSLQGARRTEAFF.

The chain combines TRBV7-8 with TRBJ2-7; 8 nucleotides align to TRBD1. J gave up 3 bases and V 5 bases, and 6 bases lay outside the gene matches. The CDR3 spans 14 residues. CDR1 and CDR2 from the germline V gene are SGHVS and FQNEAQ. The CDR3 loop reads CASSRTGTGYEQYF. Here the CDR3 DNA reads TGTGCCAGCAGCCGAACCGGGACAGGCTACGAGCAGTACTTC.

J is TRBJ2-3 and V is TRBV9, with D unresolved. The germline V gene has CDR1 SGDLS and CDR2 YYNGEE. The V gene lost 4 bases and the J gene lost 3 bases, with 15 bases spanning the gap. The CDR3 has 15 residues. The CDR3 region is CASSPRVDGTDTQYF. The CDR3 DNA follows: TGTGCCAGCAGCCCCCGTGTAGATGGGACAGATACGCAGTATTTT.

This clone was recorded once. In DNA form, the CDR3 reads TGTGCCAGCAGCTTAGGGTTTGGCCGAGGCGGGAGTTACTACGAGCAGTACTTC. Protein product: CASSLGFGRGGSYYEQYF. V usage is TRBV7-2 and J usage is TRBJ2-7, with 7 positions matching TRBD2. Germline assignment: CDR1 SGHTA and CDR2 FQGNSA. The CDR3 loop spans 18 amino acids. Losses at the gene ends were 1 base for V and 3 bases for J; bases not matched to a gene: 15.

This chain uses TRBV30 with TRBJ2-3; D perhaps matches TRBD2 (7 bases). The CDR3 extends over 15 amino acids. V was cut by 0 bases and J by 1 base, with 11 bases left in between. Germline assignment: CDR1 GTSNPN and CDR2 SVGIG (reference sequence). The CDR3 DNA reads TGTGCCTGGAGTGTACGAGGGGGGGGCACAGATACGCAGTATTTT. It specifies CAWSVRGGGTDTQYF.

The chain has TRBV5-4 and TRBJ1-2; 7 bases match TRBD1. Germline values: CDR1 SGHNT, CDR2 YYREEE (reference sequence). This CDR3 region has 13 residues. The J segment lost 8 bases and the V segment lost 1 base, leaving 5 bases of the junction unmatched. The CDR3 spells CASSLYQGGGYTF. CDR3 DNA: TGTGCCAGCAGCTTGTACCAGGGGGGCGGCTACACCTTC.

This chain uses TRBV7-2 with TRBJ2-3, with D unresolved. Germline V CDR1 and CDR2: SGHTA, FQGNSA. The length of the CDR3 is 11 residues. V was cut by 2 bases and J by 7 bases, with 4 bases left in between. CDR3 residues: CASSLFNTQYF. The CDR3 bases are TGTGCCAGCAGCTTATTTAATACGCAGTATTTT.

This clone was seen a single time. This chain links TRBV28 with TRBJ1-5; 9 bases are shared with TRBD1. This CDR3 has 16 amino acids. CDR1 and CDR2 from the germline V gene are MDHEN and SYDVKM. V dropped 2 bases and J dropped 3; count of bases not matched to a gene: 5. Written as DNA, the CDR3 is TGTGCCAGCAGTTTACGGACAGGGGCGTTCAATCAGCCCCAGCATTTT. Its protein product is CASSLRTGAFNQPQHF. The whole variable domain, filled in from reference TRBV28 and TRBJ1-5, reads DVKVTQSSRYLVKRTGEKVFLECVQDMDHENMFWYRQDPGLGLRLIYFSYDVKMKEKGDIPEGYSVSREKKERFSLILESASTNQTSMYLCASSLRTGAFNQPQHFGDGTRLSIL.

V usage is TRBV4-3 and J usage is TRBJ1-5; D perhaps matches TRBD1 (5 bases). V was trimmed by 0 bases and J by 0 bases, leaving 12 bases between them. Germline CDR1 LGHNA, CDR2 YSLEER. This CDR3 is 17 amino acids long. The CDR3 loop reads CASSQDRGRYSNQPQHF. The CDR3 DNA sequence: TGCGCCAGCAGCCAAGATAGGGGACGGTATAGCAATCAGCCCCAGCATTTT.

Worth noting for this clone: A read error may produce the germline difference seen at one junction end. The rearrangement joins TRBV15 to TRBJ2-5, with TRBD1 identical over 8 bases. CDR1 is LNHNV, CDR2 YYDKDF, per germline (reference sequence). This CDR3 region has 14 residues. CDR3 coding DNA: TGTGCCACCAGCAGAGAGCCGACAGGGGAGACCCGGTACTTC. Translation gives CATSREPTGETRYF.

This clone was picked up one time. The chain links TRBV19 to TRBJ2-7; 11 nucleotides match TRBD1. The CDR3 consists of 15 residues. Germline V gives CDR1 LNHDA, CDR2 SQIVND (reference sequence). Trimming took 5 bases from V and 6 from J; bases not matched to a gene: 9. This chain's CDR3 is CASSVGQGASSEQYF. The CDR3 DNA follows: TGTGCCAGTAGTGTTGGACAGGGGGCATCATCCGAGCAGTACTTC.

The chain couples TRBV4-1 to TRBJ2-7; possible D gene TRBD2, 6 bases. The CDR3 spans 14 residues. V was clipped by 0 bases and J by 3 bases, with 9 bases between them. The germline gives CDR1 MGHRA, CDR2 YSYEKL. The CDR3 loop reads CASSQDSGGYEQYF. CDR3 sequence (DNA): TGCGCCAGCAGCCAAGATTCCGGGGGCTACGAGCAGTACTTC.

The V and J genes are TRBV29-1 and TRBJ2-7; 9 bases map to TRBD1. The CDR3 runs to 13 residues. V lost 4 bases to trimming and J lost 3 bases; unmatched junction nucleotides: 4. The germline CDR1 and CDR2 sequences are SQVTM and ANQGSEA. In DNA form, the CDR3 reads TGCAGCGTTGGGCCGACAGGGGGCTACGAGCAGTACTTC. Its protein is CSVGPTGGYEQYF.